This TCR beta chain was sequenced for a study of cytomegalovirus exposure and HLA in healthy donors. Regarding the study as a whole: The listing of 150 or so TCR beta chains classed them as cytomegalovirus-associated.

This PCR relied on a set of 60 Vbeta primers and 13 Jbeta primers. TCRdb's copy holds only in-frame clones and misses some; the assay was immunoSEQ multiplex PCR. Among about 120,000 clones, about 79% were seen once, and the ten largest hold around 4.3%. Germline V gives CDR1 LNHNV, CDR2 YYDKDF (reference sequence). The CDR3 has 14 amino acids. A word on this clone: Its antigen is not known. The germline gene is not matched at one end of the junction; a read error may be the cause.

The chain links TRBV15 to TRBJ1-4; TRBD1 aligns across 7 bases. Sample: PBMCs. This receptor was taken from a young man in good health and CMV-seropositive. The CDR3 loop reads CATTRQGKDEKLFF. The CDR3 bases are TGTGCCACCACCAGACAGGGAAAGGATGAAAAACTGTTTTTT.